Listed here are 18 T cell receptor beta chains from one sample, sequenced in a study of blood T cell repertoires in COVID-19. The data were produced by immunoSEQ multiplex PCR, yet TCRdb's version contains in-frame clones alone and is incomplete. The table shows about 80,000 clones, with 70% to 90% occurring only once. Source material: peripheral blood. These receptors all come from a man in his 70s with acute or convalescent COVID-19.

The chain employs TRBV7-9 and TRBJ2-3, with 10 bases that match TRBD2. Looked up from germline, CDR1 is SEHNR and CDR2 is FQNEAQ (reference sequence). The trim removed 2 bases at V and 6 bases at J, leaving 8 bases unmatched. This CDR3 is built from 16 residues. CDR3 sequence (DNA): TGTGCCAGCAGCTTAACTAGCGGGATTGTGGGGGATACGCAGTATTTT. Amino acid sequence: CASSLTSGIVGDTQYF.

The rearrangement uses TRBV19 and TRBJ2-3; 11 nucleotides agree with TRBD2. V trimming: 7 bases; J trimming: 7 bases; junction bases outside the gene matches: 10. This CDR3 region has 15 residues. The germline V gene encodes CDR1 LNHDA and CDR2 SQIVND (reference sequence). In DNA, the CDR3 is TGTGCCAGTACCGATACTAGCGGGGGTCGAAATACGCAGTATTTT. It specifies CASTDTSGGRNTQYF.

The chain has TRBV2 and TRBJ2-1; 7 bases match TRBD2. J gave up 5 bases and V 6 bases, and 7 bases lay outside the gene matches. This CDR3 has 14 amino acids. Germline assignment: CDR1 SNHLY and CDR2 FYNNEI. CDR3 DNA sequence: TGTGCCAGCAGACAAGGGGAGGGTAACAATGAGCAGTTCTTC. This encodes CASRQGEGNNEQFF.

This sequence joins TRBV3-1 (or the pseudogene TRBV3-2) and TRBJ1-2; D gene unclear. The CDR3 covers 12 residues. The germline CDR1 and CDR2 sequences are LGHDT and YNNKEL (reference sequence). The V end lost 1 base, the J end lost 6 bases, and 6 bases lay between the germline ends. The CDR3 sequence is CASSQGGHGYTF. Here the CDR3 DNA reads TGTGCCAGCAGCCAAGGTGGGCATGGCTACACCTTC.

CDR3 region: CAIMPGQGAPGANVLTF. As DNA, the CDR3 is TGTGCCATCATGCCGGGACAGGGGGCGCCCGGGGCCAACGTCCTGACTTTC. This sequence joins TRBV10-3 and TRBJ2-6; 12 nucleotides align to TRBD1. The CDR3 has 17 residues. The V and J ends lost 7 bases and 4 bases, in that order; junction bases with no gene match: 8. Germline V gives CDR1 ENHRY, CDR2 SYGVKD.

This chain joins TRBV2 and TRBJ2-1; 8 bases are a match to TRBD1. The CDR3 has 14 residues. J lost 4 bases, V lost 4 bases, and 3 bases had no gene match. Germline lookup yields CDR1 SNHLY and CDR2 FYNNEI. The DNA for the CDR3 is TGTGCCAGCAGTGCAGGGGGCGCTTACAATGAGCAGTTCTTC. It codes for CASSAGGAYNEQFF.

The CDR3 DNA is TGCGCCAGCAGCTTGGCGTCGGGGATGGATACGCAGTATTTT. Translating gives CASSLASGMDTQYF. The chain is built from TRBV5-1 and TRBJ2-3; D is possibly TRBD2 (5 bases). Germline-derived CDR1 and CDR2 are SGHRS and YFSETQ. This CDR3 has 14 residues. V was shortened by 0 bases and J by 6 bases, with 11 bases between the two germline ends.

CDR3 in amino acids: CASSPLMGGLAQETQYF. In nucleotides, the CDR3 is TGTGCCAGCAGCCCGCTAATGGGGGGGCTAGCCCAAGAGACCCAGTACTTC. The rearrangement links TRBV7-2 to TRBJ2-5, with TRBD2 as a possible D gene (7 bases). The V gene's germline CDR1 is SGHTA and CDR2 FQGNSA. The CDR3 totals 17 residues. Trimming stripped 5 bases from V and 1 base from J, with 20 bases between.

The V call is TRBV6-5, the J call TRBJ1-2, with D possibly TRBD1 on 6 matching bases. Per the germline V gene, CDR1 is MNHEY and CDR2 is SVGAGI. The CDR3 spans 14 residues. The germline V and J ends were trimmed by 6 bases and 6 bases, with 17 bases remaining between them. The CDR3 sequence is CASRNVETGNGYTF. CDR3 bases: TGTGCCAGCAGAAACGTTGAAACAGGGAATGGCTACACCTTC.

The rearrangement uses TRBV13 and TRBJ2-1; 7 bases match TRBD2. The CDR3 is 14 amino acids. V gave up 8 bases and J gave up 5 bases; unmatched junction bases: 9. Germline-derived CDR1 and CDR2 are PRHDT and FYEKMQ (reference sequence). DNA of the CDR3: TGTGCCAGCGGATCTCGCCGGGGGGACAATGAGCAGTTCTTC. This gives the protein CASGSRRGDNEQFF.

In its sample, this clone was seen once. In DNA, the CDR3 is TGCGCCAGCAGCTTGGAACCCCTTAAGAGAGCTAACTATGGCTACACCTTC. The encoded protein is CASSLEPLKRANYGYTF. The chain couples TRBV5-1 to TRBJ1-2; no clear D. The CDR3 runs to 17 residues. V was cut by 0 bases and J by 0 bases, with 15 bases left in between. Germline assignment: CDR1 SGHRS and CDR2 YFSETQ.

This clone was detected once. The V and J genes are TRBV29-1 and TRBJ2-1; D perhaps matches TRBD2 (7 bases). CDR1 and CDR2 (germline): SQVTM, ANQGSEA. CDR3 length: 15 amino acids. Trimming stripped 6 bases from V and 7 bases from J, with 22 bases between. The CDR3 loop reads CSVAKTGGQGNEQFF. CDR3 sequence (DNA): TGCAGCGTCGCCAAAACGGGGGGACAAGGGAATGAGCAGTTCTTC.

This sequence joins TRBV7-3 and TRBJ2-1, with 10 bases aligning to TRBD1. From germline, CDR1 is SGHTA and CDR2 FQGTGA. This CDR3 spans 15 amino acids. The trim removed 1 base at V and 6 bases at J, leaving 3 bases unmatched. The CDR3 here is CASSLRTGGGNEQFF. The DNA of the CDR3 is TGTGCCAGCAGCTTAAGGACAGGGGGAGGCAATGAGCAGTTCTTC.

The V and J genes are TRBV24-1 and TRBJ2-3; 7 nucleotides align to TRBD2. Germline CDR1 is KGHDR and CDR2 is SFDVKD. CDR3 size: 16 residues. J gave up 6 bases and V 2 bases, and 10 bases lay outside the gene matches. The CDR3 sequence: CATSDSGLGLRDTQYF. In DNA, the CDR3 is TGTGCCACCAGTGATTCCGGACTAGGACTTCGGGATACGCAGTATTTT.

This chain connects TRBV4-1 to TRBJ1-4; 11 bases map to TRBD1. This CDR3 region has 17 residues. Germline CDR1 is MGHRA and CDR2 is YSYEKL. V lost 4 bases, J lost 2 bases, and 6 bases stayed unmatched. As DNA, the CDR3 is TGCGCCAGCAGCCCGGACAGGGGGCCCCCTACTAATGAAAAACTGTTTTTT. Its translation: CASSPDRGPPTNEKLFF.

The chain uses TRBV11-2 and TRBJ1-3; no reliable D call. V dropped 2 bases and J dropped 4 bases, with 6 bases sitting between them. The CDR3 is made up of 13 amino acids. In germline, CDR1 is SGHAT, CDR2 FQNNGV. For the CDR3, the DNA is TGTGCCAGCAGCTTACGAGTCGGAAACACCATATATTTT. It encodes CASSLRVGNTIYF.

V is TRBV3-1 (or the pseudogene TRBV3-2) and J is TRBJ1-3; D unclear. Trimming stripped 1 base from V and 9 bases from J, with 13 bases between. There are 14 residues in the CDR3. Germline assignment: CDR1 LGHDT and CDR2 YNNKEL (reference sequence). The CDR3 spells CASSQGLPGGTIYF. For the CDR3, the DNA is TGTGCCAGCAGCCAAGGCCTGCCAGGAGGCACCATATATTTT.

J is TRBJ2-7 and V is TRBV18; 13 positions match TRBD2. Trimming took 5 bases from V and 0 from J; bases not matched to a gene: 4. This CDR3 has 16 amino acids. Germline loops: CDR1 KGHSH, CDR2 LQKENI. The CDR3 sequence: CASSSGLAGASYEQYF. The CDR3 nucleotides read TGTGCCAGCTCATCTGGACTAGCGGGGGCCTCCTACGAGCAGTACTTC.